This T cell receptor beta chain was found in a study of regulatory T cells in long-lasting Graves disease (dated by TCRdb to about 2021). Notes on the research overall: Patients with newly diagnosed Graves' disease had been on antithyroid drugs for under 3 months. Patients with persistent Graves' disease were compared with patients with newly diagnosed Graves' disease using TCR sequencing and RNA sequencing of peripheral blood. The study was conducted in China and was registered as a clinical trial. A total of around 35 samples underwent TCR sequencing: about 13 from persistent and 20 from newly diagnosed Graves' disease patients. Broader findings and caveats from the paper: Persistent Graves' disease patients showed lower TCR Shannon entropy and fewer highly expanded clones than newly diagnosed patients, suggesting clonal expansion. Only peripheral blood was studied, because thyroid tissue, the primary lesion, was inaccessible. Persistent patients shared more public clonotypes among themselves (roughly 2,700) than newly diagnosed patients did (about 970). The authors noted that the small sample size was a limitation that may lower accuracy. Sequencing and analysis were restricted to the TCR beta chain. TRBV28, TRBJ1-2 and TRBJ2-5 were preferentially used in persistent disease, while TRBV20-1 and TRBJ2-1 were favored in newly diagnosed disease.

The library was prepared using multiplex PCR. TCRdb shows the sequencer as Illumina HiSeq 4000. TCR beta libraries were built with iRepertoire HTBI primers and Arm-PCR amplification of CDR3 regions. Before sequencing, the PCR products underwent gel purification. Under the source paper's analysis protocol: Gene usage analysis of CDR3 amino acid clonotypes used the roughly 62 TRBV and around 14 TRBJ segments found across samples. Filtered high-quality paired reads were merged into contigs using COPE and FqMerger. BLAST was used to align contigs to the IMGT TRBV, TRBD and TRBJ reference genes, and CDR3 was defined following IMGT. Any clonotype with a frequency above 0.1% was counted as a highly expanded clone. Shannon entropy served as the measure of repertoire diversity, while the Gini coefficient captured V-J evenness. Clonotypes shared by more than one individual were considered public. TCRdb reworked the public reads: Q25 trimming with fastp, MiXCR clone assembly, productive beta chains retained. Entries that share a CDR3 protein sequence are merged under the most common genes and DNA. None of the V and J calls come from the authors' own analysis; TCRdb made them. The sample table contains 600,000 to 650,000 distinct CDR3 sequences; only one count was recorded for approximately 15% of them. Together, the top ten hold around a sixth of the sample.

The meaning of the sample's time point label: newly diagnosed GD, antithyroid drugs for less than 3 months. RNA was extracted from PBMCs in TRIzol for both TCR sequencing and RNA sequencing. The diagnosis of Graves' disease followed American Thyroid Association guidelines. Recruitment of patients was carried out at an endocrinology department in Xi'an, China. Each patient gave 9 to 10 milliliters of peripheral blood, collected in an EDTA anticoagulant tube. Ficoll Paque Plus density gradient separation was used to isolate PBMCs, and no further T cell sorting was performed. An Agilent 2100 Bioanalyzer and agarose gel were used to check RNA quality, and a NanoDrop 2000 was used to measure RNA concentration. This clonotype was counted at least ten times. Its antigen remains unidentified. The record has no base qualities; no much larger clone is one base away. V is pruned by 8 bases and J by 8 bases, leaving 5 bases of the junction without a gene match. CDR1 is given as SNHLY and CDR2 as FYNNEI, both from the germline V gene. The cysteine opens and the phenylalanine closes a CDR3 of 11 amino acids. Left in the record is the CDR3 DNA by itself, 33 bases read in frame from the first base.

A further study also used this sample, focusing on T cells in Graves' hyperthyroidism and ophthalmopathy. As that second paper reports: Graves' hyperthyroidism was defined as stable when no progression to ophthalmopathy occurred over 18 months of follow-up. Hyperthyroidism patients were newly diagnosed, had a disease duration of under 2 months, and were aged 18 to 65 years. Any patient with an uncontrolled infection, another autoimmune disease, pregnancy or lactation was excluded. Diagnoses relied on clinical symptoms, serum thyroxine and TRAb, thyroid ultrasound and orbital computed tomography. The TCR CDR3 was subjected to a first round of RT-PCR using the HTBI primer set and the Qiagen OneStep RT-PCR kit. Most expanded thyroid clonotypes (frequency above 0.001) were also detected in blood, suggesting blood repertoires may reflect thyroid immune responses. A model built on a 13 V-J signature distinguished ophthalmopathy from stable hyperthyroidism, reaching over 85% sensitivity and 81.08% specificity in cross-validation and 80%/75% in testing. In validation, progression to ophthalmopathy was predicted by the model with about 70% sensitivity and 72.22% specificity, a median of 6.5 months before onset. To identify TCR V-J signatures that set the groups apart, the researchers used a discovery cohort of 100 patients, made up of about 44 with Graves' ophthalmopathy and approximately 57 with stable Graves' hyperthyroidism. An independent validation cohort of 18 to 20 hyperthyroidism patients and about 15 patients who later progressed to ophthalmopathy tested prospective prediction of ophthalmopathy. The 100 or so discovery patients were randomly split 7:3 into training and test sets. Thyroid tissue and blood T-cell repertoires from roughly 6 Graves' hyperthyroidism patients were also compared in the study. After sampling, hyperthyroidism patients received methimazole starting at 30 mg daily, and ophthalmopathy patients received high-dose intravenous methylprednisolone. Libraries were constructed in a second round of multiplex PCR, after which size selection and purification were performed. Libraries were sequenced paired-end with 100 bp reads on an Illumina HiSeq2000. SOAPnuke was used to process the raw data, removing reads that contained adapters or uncalled bases, had a mean Phred below 15, or lacked an exact match to the constant primer or identifier. COPE v1.2.5 was used to merge high-quality paired reads, and clonotypes were defined as unique nucleotide sequences. MiTCR v1.1 was used to align clonotypes to the IMGT TRBV, TRBD and TRBJ reference segments. The analysis was restricted to V-J combinations with a frequency above 0.0001, which together covered 98% to 99.2% of the repertoires. The TCS score was defined as F50 (clonal expansion) divided by E x V (chaos), with BLOSUM62-based TCRdist calculated between CDR3 peptides within each V-J. Welch's t-statistics and random forest reduced several hundred V-J features to 10 to 15, which were used in a naive Bayes classifier (R e1071). Sample size was not statistically predetermined, and blinding of investigators to group allocation was not performed. The paper describes TCR Vbeta CDR3 sequencing of 135 peripheral blood samples, made up of approximately 40 ophthalmopathy patients, around 78 hyperthyroidism patients and 17 progressor patients.

Here the sequenced sample was peripheral blood mononuclear cells (PBMCs), taken at new diagnosis, from a patient treated with antithyroid drugs. Recombination connected TRBV2 to TRBJ1-2, and TRBD1 aligns with 7 junction nucleotides. This clonotype was sampled from a woman aged 25 to 45 with Graves disease. Donor details come from another sample of the same person, matched by shared clones. The CDR3 amino acid sequence is: CASQGGRGYTF. In nucleotide form, the sequence is TGTGCCAGCCAAGGGGGCCGGGGCTACACCTTC.